The 25 T cell receptor beta chains listed next were all sequenced from one sample in a study of T cells in Graves' hyperthyroidism and ophthalmopathy. Amplification of TCR beta CDR3 regions used RNA as the template. Initially, a first-round RT-PCR of the TCR CDR3 employed the HTBI primer set. Each CDR3 protein is one row after TCRdb ran MiXCR on the multiplex PCR reads. The sample carries more than 500,000 distinct CDR3 sequences, around 15% recorded once. Sample: blood. Every receptor here comes from a woman aged 40 to 50 with Graves' ophthalmopathy.

The rearrangement uses TRBV6-5 and TRBJ2-5, with TRBD1 matching over 7 bases. Germline assignment: CDR1 MNHEY and CDR2 SVGAGI. The CDR3 extends over 16 amino acids. The ends lost 1 base at V and 1 base at J; junction bases unmatched: 6. The CDR3 DNA reads TGTGCCAGCAGTTACTTACCGACAGGGCCCCAAGAGACCCAGTACTTC. Amino acid sequence: CASSYLPTGPQETQYF.

In its sample, this clonotype was seen many times. The chain carries TRBV6-1 and TRBJ2-2; 8 positions agree with TRBD2. Germline V lookup: CDR1 MNHNS, CDR2 SASEGT. The CDR3 spans 14 residues. The CDR3 spells CAPVTGGPAGELFF. The DNA for the CDR3 is TGTGCTCCGGTAACGGGAGGGCCGGCCGGGGAGCTGTTTTTT.

In its sample, this clonotype was seen many times. This chain connects TRBV6-1 to TRBJ1-3, with 8 positions matching TRBD1. Germline assignment: CDR1 MNHNS and CDR2 SASEGT. Trimming took 5 bases from V and 3 from J; bases not matched to a gene: 9. CDR3 length: 16 residues. CDR3 residues: CASSTLPTGGGNTIYF. The DNA for the CDR3 is TGTGCCAGCAGTACCCTTCCAACAGGGGGTGGAAACACCATATATTTT.

This clonotype was seen ten or more times. The chain recombines TRBV19 with TRBJ2-5; 9 nucleotides agree with TRBD2. Looked up from germline, CDR1 is LNHDA and CDR2 is SQIVND (reference sequence). This CDR3 region has 14 residues. Trimming cost V 3 bases and J 5 bases; bases outside gene matches: 4. This CDR3 is CASSMGLAFETQYF. The DNA for the CDR3 is TGTGCCAGTAGTATGGGACTAGCATTCGAGACCCAGTACTTC.

This clonotype was counted at least ten times. The conserved phenylalanine or tryptophan normally closing the CDR3 is absent here, so this likely arose from a read error. The V call is TRBV28, the J call TRBJ1-1; D unresolved. The CDR3 contains 15 residues. Trimming took off 2 bases at V and 2 bases at J, with 12 bases between the two ends. Germline V CDR1 and CDR2: MDHEN, SYDVKM. CDR3 loop: CASSLSPQQNTEAFS. The CDR3 region has the DNA TGTGCCAGCAGTTTAAGCCCACAACAAAACACTGAAGCTTTCTCT.

Comments on this clonotype: Just one base apart from a much larger clone, this may be a read error. Without the conserved terminal phenylalanine or tryptophan, this CDR3 likely stems from a read error. The genes are TRBV20-1 and TRBJ2-7; no firm D call. The ends were cut back, 3 bases at V and 1 base at J, with 10 bases in the middle. The CDR3 spans 13 residues. The germline gives CDR1 DFQATT, CDR2 SNEGSKA (reference sequence). The CDR3 bases are TGCAGTGCTAGTTCCGATAGATCCTACGAGCAGTACCTC. Translation gives CSASSDRSYEQYL.

V gene TRBV5-6 combines with J gene TRBJ2-5, with TRBD2 identical over 15 bases. Per germline, CDR1 SGHDT and CDR2 YYEEEE. V lost 2 bases and J lost 5; bases outside the gene matches: 7. The CDR3 loop spans 17 amino acids. The CDR3 spells CASSFGRTSGRVETQYF. The CDR3 bases are TGTGCCAGCAGCTTCGGTCGGACTAGCGGGAGGGTGGAGACCCAGTACTTC.

Many counts were recorded for this clonotype. V gene TRBV9 combines with J gene TRBJ2-7; TRBD1 matches at 7 bases. V gave up 3 bases and J gave up 4 bases; unmatched junction bases: 7. The CDR3 has 14 amino acids. Germline V CDR1 and CDR2: SGDLS, YYNGEE. CDR3 DNA sequence: TGTGCCAGCAGCGCATCAGGACAGGTGTACGAGCAGTACTTC. It translates to CASSASGQVYEQYF.

In its sample, this clonotype was seen many times. The CDR3 here is CASILRQGGNTEAFF. CDR3 sequence (DNA): TGTGCCAGCATTCTACGACAGGGAGGAAACACTGAAGCTTTCTTT. The V and J genes are TRBV6-1 and TRBJ1-1; TRBD1 matches at 7 bases. CDR1 MNHNS and CDR2 SASEGT come from the germline V gene. V trimming: 7 bases; J trimming: 2 bases; junction bases outside the gene matches: 10. The CDR3 length is 15 residues.

This clonotype was found a few times. The V gene is TRBV24-1, the J gene TRBJ1-5; tentatively, D is TRBD1 (5 bases). Germline lookup yields CDR1 KGHDR and CDR2 SFDVKD. This CDR3 has 14 amino acids. The V end was cut by 2 bases, the J end by 9 bases, with 13 bases between. The CDR3 bases are TGTGCCACCAGTGATTGGACACTGGGTCGGCCCCAGCATTTT. Its translation is CATSDWTLGRPQHF.

As concerns this clonotype: A read error may explain this, as a much larger clone is one base away. This chain connects TRBV29-1 to TRBJ1-2, with D perhaps matching TRBD1 (6 bases). Germline assignment: CDR1 SQVTM and CDR2 ANQGSEA. The CDR3 contains 15 residues. V was shortened by 4 bases and J by 3 bases, with 18 bases between the two germline ends. CDR3 sequence reads: CSVGGAGTRDYGYTF. The DNA of the CDR3 is TGCAGCGTTGGGGGCGCCGGGACAAGGGACTATGGCTACACCTTC.

In this sample, this clonotype turned up a few times. This chain links TRBV2 with TRBJ1-5; D is undetermined. The CDR3 is 15 residues long. V was pared by 6 bases and J by 3 bases, with 15 bases between. Germline V CDR1 and CDR2: SNHLY, FYNNEI. CDR3 region: CASRAFSGINQPQHF. The CDR3 DNA follows: TGTGCCAGCAGAGCATTCTCGGGGATCAATCAGCCCCAGCATTTT.

This chain joins TRBV2 and TRBJ2-1; a possible D gene is TRBD2 (6 bases). V was cut by 6 bases and J by 10 bases, with 13 bases left in between. Germline V CDR1 and CDR2: SNHLY, FYNNEI. The CDR3 is 12 residues long. CDR3 amino acids: CASRRDSPEQFF. CDR3 in DNA: TGTGCCAGCAGGCGGGACTCCCCCGAGCAGTTCTTC. The full variable domain, with the rest looked up from reference TRBV2 and TRBJ2-1, is EPEVTQTPSHQVTQMGQEVILRCVPISNHLYFYWYRQILGQKVEFLVSFYNNEISEKSEIFDDQFSVERPDGSNFTLKIRSTKLEDSAMYFCASRRDSPEQFFGPGTRLTVL.

This clonotype showed up many times. V is TRBV27 and J is TRBJ2-7; 16 bases are a match to TRBD2. The CDR3 contains 18 residues. The ends lost 5 bases at V and 5 bases at J; junction bases unmatched: 12. CDR1 is MNHEY, CDR2 SMNVEV, per germline (reference sequence). Here the CDR3 DNA reads TGTGCCAGCAGTCCCGGGACTAGCGGGAGGGCCGGTCTCGACGAGCAGTACTTC. Amino acids: CASSPGTSGRAGLDEQYF.

This clonotype was picked up many times. CDR3 loop: CASSRFDRRETQYF. CDR3 nucleotides: TGTGCCAGCAGCCGATTCGACAGGCGGGAGACCCAGTACTTC. The chain combines TRBV7-2 with TRBJ2-5; D is perhaps TRBD1 (6 bases). Germline assignment: CDR1 SGHTA and CDR2 FQGNSA. The CDR3 runs to 14 residues. V was cut by 5 bases and J by 5 bases, with 15 bases left in between.

This sequence joins TRBV19 and TRBJ1-3; D ambiguous. Germline V lookup: CDR1 LNHDA, CDR2 SQIVND (reference sequence). V was pared by 3 bases and J by 0 bases, with 6 bases between. The CDR3 has 14 amino acids. The CDR3 region is CASSMGLSGNTIYF. CDR3 in DNA: TGTGCCAGTAGTATGGGTCTCTCTGGAAACACCATATATTTT.

This clonotype appeared many times. The chain recombines TRBV7-2 with TRBJ2-6; unclear D gene. The CDR3 has 15 residues. V lost 6 bases to trimming and J lost 1 base, with 10 bases between them. The germline V gene encodes CDR1 SGHTA and CDR2 FQGNSA. The CDR3 loop reads CASRPGLSGANVLTF. The CDR3 DNA follows: TGTGCCAGCAGACCTGGCCTATCTGGGGCCAACGTCCTGACTTTC.

This clonotype was seen at least ten times. The chain has TRBV28 and TRBJ2-1; D remains unclear. Trimming stripped 3 bases from V and 3 bases from J, with 15 bases between. CDR3 length: 16 amino acids. From germline, CDR1 is MDHEN and CDR2 SYDVKM. The CDR3 sequence is CASSFEARSFYNEQFF. As DNA, the CDR3 is TGTGCCAGCAGTTTTGAAGCGAGATCTTTCTACAATGAGCAGTTCTTC.

There are a few counts of this clonotype. This chain joins TRBV4-1 and TRBJ1-6; D might be TRBD1 (6 bases). The CDR3 sequence is 16 residues long. V lost 7 bases, J lost 10 bases, and 23 bases lay in between. Germline CDR1 is MGHRA and CDR2 is YSYEKL. CDR3 protein: CASTTTGAGARSPLHF. The CDR3 DNA reads TGCGCCAGCACCACAACCGGGGCAGGGGCTAGATCACCCCTCCACTTT.

The chain recombines TRBV5-1 with TRBJ2-5, with 8 bases fitting TRBD2. V gave up 4 bases and J gave up 3 bases; unmatched junction bases: 8. The CDR3 loop spans 15 amino acids. Germline CDR1 reads SGHRS; CDR2 reads YFSETQ. Written as DNA, the CDR3 is TGCGCCAGCAGCCTTTCTAGCGGGCATAAAGAGACCCAGTACTTC. It is translated as CASSLSSGHKETQYF.

At least ten counts were recorded for this clonotype. The V call is TRBV7-3, the J call TRBJ1-1, with 9 bases fitting TRBD1. The V segment lost 4 bases and the J segment 1 base; nucleotides outside the gene matches: 4. The V gene's germline CDR1 is SGHTA and CDR2 FQGTGA. This CDR3 has 15 residues. The CDR3 loop is CASSSTGGRNTEAFF. For the CDR3, the DNA is TGTGCCAGCAGCTCAACAGGGGGCCGGAACACTGAAGCTTTCTTT.

There are many counts of this clonotype. The V and J genes are TRBV20-1 and TRBJ2-5; possible D gene TRBD2, 6 bases. The CDR3 sequence is 14 residues long. The germline gives CDR1 DFQATT, CDR2 SNEGSKA (reference sequence). V was cut by 0 bases and J by 4 bases, with 12 bases left in between. CDR3 region: CSARDAGRRETQYF. For the CDR3, the DNA is TGCAGTGCTAGAGATGCAGGGAGGCGAGAGACCCAGTACTTC.

There are many counts of this clonotype. The chain recombines TRBV14 with TRBJ1-2; D is ambiguous. This CDR3 contains 13 residues. V dropped 3 bases and J dropped 4 bases, with 9 bases sitting between them. Germline CDR1 SGHDN, CDR2 FVKESK. CDR3 nucleotide sequence: TGTGCCAGCAGCCAGGACTTCTTCTATGGCTACACCTTC. Its protein is CASSQDFFYGYTF.

This clonotype appeared many times. The V call is TRBV12-3 or TRBV12-4, the J call TRBJ2-5, with 8 bases fitting TRBD2. CDR3 length: 15 residues. V lost 3 bases and J lost 5; bases outside the gene matches: 8. This CDR3 reads CASSLAGGEWETQYF. The CDR3 nucleotides read TGTGCCAGCAGTTTGGCGGGAGGAGAATGGGAGACCCAGTACTTC.

This clonotype was observed at least ten times. The J gene is TRBJ2-7, the V gene TRBV28; 13 positions match TRBD2. Looked up from germline, CDR1 is MDHEN and CDR2 is SYDVKM. There are 17 residues in the CDR3. J gave up 3 bases and V 4 bases, and 9 bases lay outside the gene matches. The chain's CDR3 is CASSYTSGRAVDYEQYF. DNA for the CDR3: TGTGCCAGCAGTTACACTAGCGGGAGGGCCGTAGACTACGAGCAGTACTTC.